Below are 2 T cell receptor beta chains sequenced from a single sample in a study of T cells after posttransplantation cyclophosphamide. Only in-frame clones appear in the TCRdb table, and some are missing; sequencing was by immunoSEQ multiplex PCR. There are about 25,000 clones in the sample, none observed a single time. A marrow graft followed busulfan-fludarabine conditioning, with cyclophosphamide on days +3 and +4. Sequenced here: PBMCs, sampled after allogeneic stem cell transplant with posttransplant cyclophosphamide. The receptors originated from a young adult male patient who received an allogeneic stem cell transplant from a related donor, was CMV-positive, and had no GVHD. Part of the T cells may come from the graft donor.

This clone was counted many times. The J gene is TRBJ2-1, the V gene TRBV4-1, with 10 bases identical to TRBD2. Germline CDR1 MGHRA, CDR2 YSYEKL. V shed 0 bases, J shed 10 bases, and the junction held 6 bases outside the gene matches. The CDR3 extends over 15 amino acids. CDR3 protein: CASSQDWASGREQFF. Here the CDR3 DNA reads TGCGCCAGCAGCCAAGATTGGGCTAGCGGGAGAGAGCAGTTCTTC.

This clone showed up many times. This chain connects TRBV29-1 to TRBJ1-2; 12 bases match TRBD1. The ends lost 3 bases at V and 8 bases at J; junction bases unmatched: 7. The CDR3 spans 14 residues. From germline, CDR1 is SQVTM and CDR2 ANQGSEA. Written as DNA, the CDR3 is TGCAGCGTTGAGCCGGGACAGGGGGCAGGGGGCTACACCTTC. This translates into CSVEPGQGAGGYTF.